Below are 2 T cell receptor beta chains sequenced from a single sample in a study of a mutant IDH1 vaccine in newly diagnosed glioma. Stated time point: week 5, during vaccination. Every vaccine dose comprised 300 ug of mutant IDH1 20-mer peptide plus topical imiquimod. The data were produced by immunoSEQ multiplex PCR, yet TCRdb's version contains in-frame clones alone and is incomplete. In the table there are around 56,000 clones, about 80% of which are singletons. These receptors have no identified antigens. Sequencing was performed on PBMCs, taken from a glioma patient whose treatment included an IDH1 peptide vaccine. The receptor set was obtained from a man aged 30 to 39 with glioma.

This chain joins TRBV10-3 and TRBJ2-3; 9 bases are a match to TRBD2. The V gene end was trimmed by 8 bases and the J gene end by 0 bases; junction bases not matched to a gene: 6. Germline lookup yields CDR1 ENHRY and CDR2 SYGVKD. The CDR3 length is 15 residues. CDR3 sequence reads: CAISGTSSSTDTQYF. In nucleotides, the CDR3 is TGTGCCATCTCCGGGACTAGCAGTAGCACAGATACGCAGTATTTT.

The chain recombines TRBV15 with TRBJ2-3, with D tentatively TRBD2 (6 bases). Germline CDR1 and CDR2: LNHNV and YYDKDF (reference sequence). This CDR3 is built from 19 residues. V lost 0 bases and J 1 base, leaving 20 bases between the germline ends. This CDR3 is CATSRDLPRWTTGTDTQYF. The CDR3 DNA sequence: TGTGCCACCAGCAGAGATCTCCCCAGGTGGACTACAGGCACAGATACGCAGTATTTT.